This is a list of T cell receptor beta chains from one sample in a study of graft-versus-host responses after intestinal transplantation. These TCRs are of unknown antigen specificity. Here immunoSEQ multiplex PCR was the method, and the copy in TCRdb shows in-frame clones only, minus some. The sample yields 84,000 or so clones, approximately 92% seen once. This sample comprised unstimulated CD8+ T cells sorted from spleen or lymph node cells, obtained before transplant. Source of these receptors: a human donor who was the organ donor for an intestinal transplant. CDR3s include the opening cysteine and the closing phenylalanine or tryptophan. A D gene is named only where the DNA matches it firmly. Clone size is stated in some rows and not others, as once, few, many or a class when expanded.

TRBJ1-1 | TRBV14 | TRBD1 | NA | TGTGCCAGCAGCCAGGTCTGGACAGGATTGAACACTGAAGCTTTCTTT | CASSQVWTGLNTEAFF
TRBJ2-7 | TRBV10-3 | TRBD2 | NA | TGTGCCATCAGTGACCTACTAGCGGTAACCTACGAGCAGTACTTC | CAISDLLAVTYEQYF
TRBJ2-3 | TRBV9 | TRBD2 | NA | TGTGCCAGCAGCGCCGTCAGTGTAGCGGGCTGGAACACAGATACGCAGTATTTT | CASSAVSVAGWNTDTQYF
TRBJ2-7 | TRBV7-9 | NA | NA | TGTGCCAGCAGCCCAGGACACCACGAGCAGTACTTC | CASSPGHHEQYF
TRBJ2-7 | TRBV5-8 | NA | NA | TGTGCCAGCAGCTTCCAGGGGTCGCCTCCCTACGAGCAGTACTTC | CASSFQGSPPYEQYF
TRBJ1-6 | TRBV5-1 | TRBD1 | few | TGCGCCAGCAGCAGGGACAGTTATAATTCACCCCTCCACTTT | CASSRDSYNSPLHF
TRBJ2-7 | TRBV27 | TRBD2 | NA | TGTGCCAGCAACGTAGGGACTAGTGGTGGAGGGCTCTACGAGCAGTACTTC | CASNVGTSGGGLYEQYF
TRBJ2-1 | TRBV11-3 | TRBD1 | NA | TGTGCCAGGCAGGGACAGTACCATGAGCAGTTCTTC | CARQGQYHEQFF
TRBJ1-4 | TRBV7-9 | TRBD1 | NA | TGTGCCAGCCGGGGACAGGCAACTAATGAAAAACTGTTTTTT | CASRGQATNEKLFF
TRBJ2-7 | TRBV4-1 | NA | NA | TGCGCCAGCAGCCCGGATGTCCTAGCTGACGAGCAGTACTTC | CASSPDVLADEQYF
TRBJ2-3 | TRBV9 | NA | NA | TGTGCCAGCAGCCTACTCACAGATACGCAGTATTTT | CASSLLTDTQYF
TRBJ2-1 | TRBV29-1 | TRBD2 | NA | TGCAGCGTTGAAGTGACTAGCGGGGAGCAGTTCTTC | CSVEVTSGEQFF
TRBJ2-4 | TRBV5-6 | NA | NA | TGTGCCAGCAGCTCAGTCATTGGCAAAAACATTCAGTACTTC | CASSSVIGKNIQYF
TRBJ2-5 | TRBV19 | TRBD2 | NA | TGTGCCAGTAGCGACGGGGGGCAAGAGACCCAGTACTTC | CASSDGGQETQYF
TRBJ2-5 | TRBV11-2 | TRBD2 | NA | TGTGCCAGCAGCCCGCCGGGACTAGCGGCAGAGACCCAGTACTTC | CASSPPGLAAETQYF
TRBJ2-1 | TRBV2 | TRBD2 | NA | TGTGCCAGCAGCCTAGCGGGGGGCTCCTACAATGAGCAGTTCTTC | CASSLAGGSYNEQFF
TRBJ2-3 | TRBV4-3 | NA | NA | TGCGCCAGCAGCCAAGCCCCCGCTGGTCGGCGGAGCCGCACAGATACGCAGTATTTT | CASSQAPAGRRSRTDTQYF
TRBJ2-7 | TRBV28 | TRBD2 | NA | TGTGCCAGCAGTCCCCTAGCGGGAGGGCAATACGAGCAGTACTTC | CASSPLAGGQYEQYF
TRBJ1-1 | TRBV28 | NA | NA | TGTGCCAGCGGGACGGCGGGGGGGGACACTGAAGCTTTCTTT | CASGTAGGDTEAFF
TRBJ2-2 | TRBV6-1 | TRBD1 | NA | TGTGCCACCCGACAGGGGGCATCCGGGGAGCTGTTTTTT | CATRQGASGELFF
TRBJ1-1 | TRBV28 | NA | few | TGTGCCAGCTGGGGCCCGGAACAGCAACAGGGTTGGACTGAAGCTTTCTTT | CASWGPEQQQGWTEAFF
TRBJ2-7 | TRBV5-1 | TRBD1 | NA | TGCGCCAGCAGCCCCGGAACGATAGACAGGGCCGGCGAGCAGTACTTC | CASSPGTIDRAGEQYF
TRBJ2-7 | TRBV7-8 | NA | NA | TGTGCCAGCAGCTTACCCACGGCCACAGAATATGGGTACGAGCAGTACTTC | CASSLPTATEYGYEQYF
TRBJ1-2 | TRBV6-1 | NA | NA | TGTGCCAGCAGTGAAGCCGACAGACTTAACTATGGCTACACCTTC | CASSEADRLNYGYTF
TRBJ2-3 | TRBV11-3 | TRBD2 | NA | TGTGCCAGCAGCTTAGATCCCACTAGCGGGGGGGACACAGATACGCAGTATTTT | CASSLDPTSGGDTDTQYF
TRBJ1-1 | TRBV7-9 | TRBD1 | NA | TGTGCCAGCAGCCTAACTATTATGAGCCGGGACAGCCTAGAAGCTTTCTTT | CASSLTIMSRDSLEAFF
TRBJ2-4 | TRBV29-1 | TRBD2 | NA | TGCAGCGTTCCGGAGACGGCTAGCGGGAGGGGTAACATTCAGTACTTC | CSVPETASGRGNIQYF
TRBJ2-3 | TRBV7-8 | NA | NA | TGTGCCAGCAGTTTCGACACCTCATACCCACCAGATACGCAGTATTTT | CASSFDTSYPPDTQYF
TRBJ2-1 | TRBV2 | TRBD2 | NA | TGTGCCAGCAGCCAGCGGGGGACGTACAATGAGCAGTTCTTC | CASSQRGTYNEQFF
TRBJ2-7 | TRBV7-8 | TRBD1 | NA | TGTGCCAGCAGCTTCCGACAGGGTAGTTACGAGCAGTACTTC | CASSFRQGSYEQYF
TRBJ2-7 | TRBV18 | NA | NA | TGTGCCAGCTCAGGGGGGAGCTCCTACGAGCAGTACTTC | CASSGGSSYEQYF
TRBJ1-2 | TRBV2 | NA | NA | TGTGCCAGCACCGCGGGATTCCGAAACTATGGCTACACCTTC | CASTAGFRNYGYTF
TRBJ2-7 | TRBV2 | TRBD2 | NA | TGTGCCAGCAGGGATTTAGCGGGAGTCGTTTACGAGCAGTACTTC | CASRDLAGVVYEQYF
TRBJ2-2 | TRBV12-5 | NA | NA | TGTGCTAGTGTTCCAGACACCGGGGAGCTGTTTTTT | CASVPDTGELFF
TRBJ2-1 | TRBV5-6 | NA | NA | TGTGCCAGCAGCTCGCAAACGGGACTTAGAACTGAGCAGTTCTTC | CASSSQTGLRTEQFF
TRBJ2-7 | TRBV27 | TRBD2 | NA | TGTGCCAGCAGTCACCGCGGGGGGAGCTCCTACGAGCAGTACTTC | CASSHRGGSSYEQYF
TRBJ2-2 | TRBV28 | NA | NA | TGTGCCAGCAGTTTAAGTGGGAGCCCCACCGGGGAGCTGTTTTTT | CASSLSGSPTGELFF
TRBJ2-4 | TRBV27 | TRBD1 | NA | TGTGCCAGTTACAGGGGGCTGAAGGCCAAAAACATTCAGTACTTC | CASYRGLKAKNIQYF
TRBJ2-1 | TRBV9 | NA | NA | TGTGCCAGCAGCTTCCGTCCCGGCTACAATGAGCAGTTCTTC | CASSFRPGYNEQFF
TRBJ2-1 | TRBV30 | TRBD2 | once | TGTGCCTGGAGCCTGACTAGCGGGGGCTACAATGAGCAGTTCTTC | CAWSLTSGGYNEQFF
TRBJ2-7 | TRBV4-3 | TRBD2 | few | TGCGCCAGCAGCCATGATATGAAGCGGGAGCACTCCGAGTACGAGCAGTACTTC | CASSHDMKREHSEYEQYF
TRBJ2-5 | TRBV6-6 | TRBD2 | NA | TGTGCCAGCAGTACCGCGGGGGAAGAGACCCAGTACTTC | CASSTAGEETQYF
TRBJ2-7 | TRBV27 | TRBD1 | NA | TGTGCCAGCAGTAATCCCGGGACAGCCGCCTACGAGCAGTACTTC | CASSNPGTAAYEQYF
TRBJ2-1 | TRBV5-1 | NA | NA | TGCGCCAGCAGCCCTAGGGGGTGTCGCTCCTACAATGAGCAGTTCTTC | CASSPRGCRSYNEQFF
TRBJ2-5 | TRBV7-2 | TRBD1 | NA | TGTGCCAGCAGCTTAGCCGACAGGGATGCGTTCGTCCAAGAGACCCAGTACTTC | CASSLADRDAFVQETQYF
TRBJ2-1 | TRBV13 | TRBD2 | NA | TGTGCCAGCAGCCCTTTTAGGGTAGCGGGAGCTATAGATGAGCAGTTCTTC | CASSPFRVAGAIDEQFF
TRBJ2-3 | TRBV27 | TRBD2 | NA | TGTGCCAGCAGTAGCAGGGGACGGATTAGCGGGAGACGGGTAGATACGCAGTATTTT | CASSSRGRISGRRVDTQYF
TRBJ2-4 | TRBV5-4 | NA | NA | TGTGCCAGCAGCTTGGACAGGGCCGGATCAGAAAACATTCAGTACTTC | CASSLDRAGSENIQYF
TRBJ2-1 | TRBV7-9 | TRBD1 | NA | TGTGCCAGCAGCCCGGGGCCGGGACAGACCTACAATGAGCAGTTCTTC | CASSPGPGQTYNEQFF
TRBJ2-2 | TRBV7-9 | TRBD2 | NA | TGTGCCAGCAGTGATAAGCGGGAGAGGGGCGGCGGGGAGCTGTTTTTT | CASSDKRERGGGELFF
TRBJ2-1 | TRBV10-3 | TRBD2 | NA | TGTGCCATCAGGCTGCCAACTAGCGGGAGCCGCAATGAGCAGTTCTTC | CAIRLPTSGSRNEQFF
TRBJ2-2 | TRBV4-3 | NA | NA | TGCGCCAGCAGCCAAGTCTTGAGCGTGACCGGGGAGCTGTTTTTT | CASSQVLSVTGELFF
TRBJ1-2 | TRBV29-1 | NA | NA | TGCAGCCTCCTCAGGGAGGGCTATGGCTACACCTTC | CSLLREGYGYTF
TRBJ2-7 | TRBV7-9 | NA | NA | TGTGCCAGCAGCTGGACGGGAGAGACCTACGAGCAGTACTTC | CASSWTGETYEQYF
TRBJ2-5 | TRBV29-1 | NA | NA | TGCAGCGTTGAATCTCGGGGGTGGAGGGAGACCCAGTACTTC | CSVESRGWRETQYF
TRBJ1-1 | TRBV27 | NA | NA | TGTGCCAGCAGTTTACAGCAGGGAATGAACACTGAAGCTTTCTTT | CASSLQQGMNTEAFF
TRBJ1-1 | TRBV9 | NA | NA | TGTGCCAGCAGCGTCTCGGGGAACACTGAAGCTTTCTTT | CASSVSGNTEAFF
TRBJ1-4 | TRBV2 | NA | NA | TGTGCCAGCAGTGAGCCAGATAATGAAAAACTGTTTTTT | CASSEPDNEKLFF
TRBJ1-3 | TRBV7-2 | NA | NA | TGTGCCAGCAGCTTATTGTTGGGCAGGGCTACGGTCGGAAACACCATATATTTT | CASSLLLGRATVGNTIYF